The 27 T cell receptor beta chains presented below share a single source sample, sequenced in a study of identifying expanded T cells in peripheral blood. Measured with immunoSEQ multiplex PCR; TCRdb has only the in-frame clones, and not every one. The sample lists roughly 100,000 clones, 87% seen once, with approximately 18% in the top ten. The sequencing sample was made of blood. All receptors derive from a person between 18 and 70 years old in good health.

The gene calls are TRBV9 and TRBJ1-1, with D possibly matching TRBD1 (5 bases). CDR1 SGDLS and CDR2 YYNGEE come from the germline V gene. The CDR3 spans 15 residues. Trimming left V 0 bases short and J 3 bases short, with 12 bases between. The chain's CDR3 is CASSVDGGRYTEAFF. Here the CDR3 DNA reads TGTGCCAGCAGCGTAGACGGGGGGAGATACACTGAAGCTTTCTTT.

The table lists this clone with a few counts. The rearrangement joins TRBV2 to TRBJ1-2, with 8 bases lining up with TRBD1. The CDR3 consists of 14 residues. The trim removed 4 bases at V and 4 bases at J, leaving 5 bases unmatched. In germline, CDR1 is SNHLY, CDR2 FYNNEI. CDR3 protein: CASSVQGQAYGYTF. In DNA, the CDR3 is TGTGCCAGCAGTGTACAGGGACAGGCCTATGGCTACACCTTC.

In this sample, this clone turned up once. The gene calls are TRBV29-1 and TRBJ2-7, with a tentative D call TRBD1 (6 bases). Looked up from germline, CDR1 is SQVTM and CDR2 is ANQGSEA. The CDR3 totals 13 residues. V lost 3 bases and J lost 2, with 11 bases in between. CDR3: CSVERDTPYEQYF. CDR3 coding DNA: TGCAGCGTTGAGAGGGACACCCCCTACGAGCAGTACTTC.

CDR3 sequence: CASSLGTDGYTF. As DNA, the CDR3 is TGCGCCAGCAGCCTAGGGACAGACGGCTACACCTTC. The V call is TRBV4-3, the J call TRBJ1-2; TRBD1 aligns across 7 bases. V lost 4 bases, J lost 8 bases, and 4 bases stayed unmatched. This CDR3 has 12 residues. Germline V gene data show CDR1 as LGHNA and CDR2 as YSLEER.

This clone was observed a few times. This CDR3 is CASSLMSTDTQYF. In DNA form, the CDR3 reads TGTGCCAGCAGCCTAATGTCCACAGATACGCAGTATTTT. This chain joins TRBV7-2 and TRBJ2-3, with D uncertain. V was trimmed by 5 bases and J by 2 bases, leaving 8 bases between them. The CDR3 has 13 amino acids. CDR1 is SGHTA, CDR2 FQGNSA, per germline.

CDR3 amino acids: CASSLVLSGANVLTF. The DNA of the CDR3 is TGTGCCAGCAGCTTAGTTCTATCTGGGGCCAACGTCCTGACTTTC. This rearrangement joins TRBV7-2 to TRBJ2-6; D remains ambiguous. This CDR3 is 15 amino acids long. Germline values: CDR1 SGHTA, CDR2 FQGNSA. Trimming shortened V by 1 base and J by 1 base, and 5 bases separated the two germline ends.

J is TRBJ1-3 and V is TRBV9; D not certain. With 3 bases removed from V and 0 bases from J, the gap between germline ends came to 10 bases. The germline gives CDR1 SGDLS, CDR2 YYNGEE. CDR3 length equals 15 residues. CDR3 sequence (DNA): TGTGCCAGCAGCGCACAGTTGAGCTCTGGAAACACCATATATTTT. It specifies CASSAQLSSGNTIYF.

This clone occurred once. The CDR3 sequence: CASSGGGVQETQYF. CDR3 coding DNA: TGTGCCAGCAGCGGGGGCGGGGTCCAAGAGACCCAGTACTTC. The chain is built from TRBV28 and TRBJ2-5; D possibly uses TRBD1 or TRBD2 (6 bases each). The CDR3 length is 14 residues. The V and J ends lost 6 bases and 1 base respectively, with 12 bases between them. The V gene's germline CDR1 is MDHEN and CDR2 SYDVKM.

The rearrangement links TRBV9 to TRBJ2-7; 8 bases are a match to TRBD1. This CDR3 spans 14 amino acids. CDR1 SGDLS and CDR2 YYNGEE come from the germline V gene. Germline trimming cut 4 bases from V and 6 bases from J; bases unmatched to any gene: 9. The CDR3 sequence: CASSTGQGAGEQYF. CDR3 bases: TGTGCCAGCAGCACCGGACAGGGTGCAGGCGAGCAGTACTTC. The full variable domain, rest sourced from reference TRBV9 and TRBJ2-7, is DSGVTQTPKHLITATGQRVTLRCSPRSGDLSVYWYQQSLDQGLQFLIQYYNGEERAKGNILERFSAQQFPDLHSELNLSSLELGDSALYFCASSTGQGAGEQYFGPGTRLTVT.

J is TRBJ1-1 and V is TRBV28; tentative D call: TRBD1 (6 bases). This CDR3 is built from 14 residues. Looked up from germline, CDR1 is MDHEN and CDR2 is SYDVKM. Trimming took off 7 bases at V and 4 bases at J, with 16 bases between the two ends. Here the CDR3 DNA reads TGTGCCAGCAACGTAGGGGGGCTGGGCACTGAAGCTTTCTTT. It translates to CASNVGGLGTEAFF.

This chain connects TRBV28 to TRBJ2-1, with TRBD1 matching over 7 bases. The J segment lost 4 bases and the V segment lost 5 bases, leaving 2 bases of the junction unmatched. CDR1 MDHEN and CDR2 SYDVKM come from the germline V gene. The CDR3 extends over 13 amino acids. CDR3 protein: CASSPTGYNEQFF. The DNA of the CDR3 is TGTGCCAGCAGTCCGACAGGGTACAATGAGCAGTTCTTC.

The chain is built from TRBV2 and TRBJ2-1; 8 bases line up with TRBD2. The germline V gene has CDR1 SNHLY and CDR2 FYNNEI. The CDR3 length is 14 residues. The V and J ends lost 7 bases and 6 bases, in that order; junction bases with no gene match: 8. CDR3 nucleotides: TGTGCCAGCACCCTGGGGGCGGGGGGCAATGAGCAGTTCTTC. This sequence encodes CASTLGAGGNEQFF.

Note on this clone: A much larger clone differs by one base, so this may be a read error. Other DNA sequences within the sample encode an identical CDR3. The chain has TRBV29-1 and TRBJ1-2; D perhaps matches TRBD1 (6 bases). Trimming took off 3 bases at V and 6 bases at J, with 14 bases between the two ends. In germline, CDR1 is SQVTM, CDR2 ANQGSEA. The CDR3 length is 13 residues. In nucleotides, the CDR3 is TGCAGCGTTGAGGGGGGACAAGGGGATGGCTACACCTTC. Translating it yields CSVEGGQGDGYTF.

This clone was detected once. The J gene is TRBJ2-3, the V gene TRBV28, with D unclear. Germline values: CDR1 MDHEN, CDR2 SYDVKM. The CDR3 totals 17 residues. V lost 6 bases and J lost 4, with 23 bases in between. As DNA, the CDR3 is TGTGCCAGCAGGTCGGCCGGAACCGCCGGCGTGGCAGATACGCAGTATTTT. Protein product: CASRSAGTAGVADTQYF. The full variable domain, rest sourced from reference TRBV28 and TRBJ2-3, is DVKVTQSSRYLVKRTGEKVFLECVQDMDHENMFWYRQDPGLGLRLIYFSYDVKMKEKGDIPEGYSVSREKKERFSLILESASTNQTSMYLCASRSAGTAGVADTQYFGPGTRLTVL.

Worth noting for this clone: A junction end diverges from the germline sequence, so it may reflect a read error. The CDR3 loop reads CASSLMAGRRSETQYF. CDR3 DNA sequence: TGCGCCAGCAGCTTGATGGCAGGTCGAAGATCAGAGACGCAGTATTTT. V gene TRBV5-1 combines with J gene TRBJ2-3; D is unclear. Germline V gene lookup returns CDR1 SGHRS and CDR2 YFSETQ. This CDR3 comprises 16 residues.

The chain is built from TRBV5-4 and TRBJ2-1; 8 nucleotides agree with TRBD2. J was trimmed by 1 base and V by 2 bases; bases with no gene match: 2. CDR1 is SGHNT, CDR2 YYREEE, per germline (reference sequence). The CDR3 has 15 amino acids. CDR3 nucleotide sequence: TGTGCCAGCAGCTTAGCGGGGGCTTCCTACAATGAGCAGTTCTTC. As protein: CASSLAGASYNEQFF.

CDR3 sequence reads: CASSLVQGAYQSYEQYF. CDR3 bases: TGTGCCAGCAGCTTAGTGCAGGGGGCCTACCAATCCTACGAGCAGTACTTC. This chain connects TRBV7-9 to TRBJ2-7; 8 nucleotides align to TRBD1. The CDR3 is 17 residues long. V gave up 1 base and J gave up 1 base; unmatched junction bases: 9. Germline V gives CDR1 SEHNR, CDR2 FQNEAQ (reference sequence).

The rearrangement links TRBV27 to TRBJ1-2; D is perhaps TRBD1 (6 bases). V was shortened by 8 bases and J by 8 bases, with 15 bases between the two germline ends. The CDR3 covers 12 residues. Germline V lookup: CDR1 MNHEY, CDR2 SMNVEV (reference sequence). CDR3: CASGPGAWGYTF. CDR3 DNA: TGTGCCAGCGGACCGGGGGCGTGGGGCTACACCTTC.

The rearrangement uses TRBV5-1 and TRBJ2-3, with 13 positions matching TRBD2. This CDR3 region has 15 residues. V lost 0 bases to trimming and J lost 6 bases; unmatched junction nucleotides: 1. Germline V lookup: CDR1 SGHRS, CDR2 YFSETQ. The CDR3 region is CASSLEGLAGDTQYF. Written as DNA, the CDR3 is TGCGCCAGCAGCTTGGAGGGACTAGCGGGGGATACGCAGTATTTT.

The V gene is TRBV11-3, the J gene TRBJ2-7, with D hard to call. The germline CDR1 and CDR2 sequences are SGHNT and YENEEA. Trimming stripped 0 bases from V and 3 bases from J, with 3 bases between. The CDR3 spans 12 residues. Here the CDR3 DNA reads TGTGCCAGCAGCTTAGATGGCTACGAGCAGTACTTC. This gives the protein CASSLDGYEQYF.

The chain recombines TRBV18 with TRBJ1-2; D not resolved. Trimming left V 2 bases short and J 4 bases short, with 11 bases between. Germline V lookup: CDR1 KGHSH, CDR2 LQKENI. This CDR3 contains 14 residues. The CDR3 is CASSPGRARYGYTF. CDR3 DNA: TGTGCCAGCTCACCAGGACGGGCCCGCTATGGCTACACCTTC. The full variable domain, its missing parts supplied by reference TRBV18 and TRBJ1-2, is NAGVMQNPRHLVRRRGQEARLRCSPMKGHSHVYWYRQLPEEGLKFMVYLQKENIIDESGMPKERFSAEFPKEGPSILRIQQVVRGDSAAYFCASSPGRARYGYTFGSGTRLTVV.

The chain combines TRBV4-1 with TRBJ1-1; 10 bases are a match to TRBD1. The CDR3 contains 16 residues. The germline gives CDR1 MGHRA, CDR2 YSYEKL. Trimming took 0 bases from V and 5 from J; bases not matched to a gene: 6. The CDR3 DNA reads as TGCGCCAGCAGCCAAGATGTGGGGGACAGGGGAACTGAAGCTTTCTTT. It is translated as CASSQDVGDRGTEAFF.

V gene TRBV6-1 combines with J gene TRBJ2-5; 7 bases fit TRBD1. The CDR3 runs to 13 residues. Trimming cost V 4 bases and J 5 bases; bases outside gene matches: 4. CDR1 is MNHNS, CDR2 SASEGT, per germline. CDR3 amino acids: CASSGQGIETQYF. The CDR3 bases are TGTGCCAGCAGTGGACAGGGTATCGAGACCCAGTACTTC.

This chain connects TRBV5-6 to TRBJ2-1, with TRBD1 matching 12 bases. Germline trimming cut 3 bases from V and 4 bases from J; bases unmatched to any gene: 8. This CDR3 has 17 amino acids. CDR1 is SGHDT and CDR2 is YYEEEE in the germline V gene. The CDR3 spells CASSSSLGQGAYNEQFF. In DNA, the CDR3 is TGTGCCAGCAGCTCAAGCCTGGGACAGGGGGCGTACAATGAGCAGTTCTTC.

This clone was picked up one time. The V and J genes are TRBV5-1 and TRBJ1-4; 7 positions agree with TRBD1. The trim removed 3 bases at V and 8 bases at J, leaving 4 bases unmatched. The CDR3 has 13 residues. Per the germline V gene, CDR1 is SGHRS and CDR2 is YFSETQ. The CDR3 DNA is TGCGCCAGCAGCTCGACAGGGATCGAAAAACTGTTTTTT. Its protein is CASSSTGIEKLFF.

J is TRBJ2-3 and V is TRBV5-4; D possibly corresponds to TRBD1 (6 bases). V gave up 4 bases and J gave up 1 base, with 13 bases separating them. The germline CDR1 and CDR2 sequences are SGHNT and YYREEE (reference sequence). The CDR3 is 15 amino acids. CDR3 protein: CASSPDSLGTDTQYF. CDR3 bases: TGTGCCAGCAGCCCGGACAGCTTGGGCACAGATACGCAGTATTTT.

In DNA, the CDR3 is TGTGCCAGTAGTATAGCAGGGGGCCCCTACAATGAGCAGTTCTTC. Its protein is CASSIAGGPYNEQFF. The chain has TRBV19 and TRBJ2-1; 8 bases agree with TRBD1. CDR3 length equals 15 residues. CDR1 and CDR2 (germline): LNHDA, SQIVND (reference sequence). V gave up 1 base and J gave up 2 bases; unmatched junction bases: 1. The full variable domain, with the rest looked up from reference TRBV19 and TRBJ2-1, is DGGITQSPKYLFRKEGQNVTLSCEQNLNHDAMYWYRQDPGQGLRLIYYSQIVNDFQKGDIAEGYSVSREKKESFPLTVTSAQKNPTAFYLCASSIAGGPYNEQFFGPGTRLTVL.